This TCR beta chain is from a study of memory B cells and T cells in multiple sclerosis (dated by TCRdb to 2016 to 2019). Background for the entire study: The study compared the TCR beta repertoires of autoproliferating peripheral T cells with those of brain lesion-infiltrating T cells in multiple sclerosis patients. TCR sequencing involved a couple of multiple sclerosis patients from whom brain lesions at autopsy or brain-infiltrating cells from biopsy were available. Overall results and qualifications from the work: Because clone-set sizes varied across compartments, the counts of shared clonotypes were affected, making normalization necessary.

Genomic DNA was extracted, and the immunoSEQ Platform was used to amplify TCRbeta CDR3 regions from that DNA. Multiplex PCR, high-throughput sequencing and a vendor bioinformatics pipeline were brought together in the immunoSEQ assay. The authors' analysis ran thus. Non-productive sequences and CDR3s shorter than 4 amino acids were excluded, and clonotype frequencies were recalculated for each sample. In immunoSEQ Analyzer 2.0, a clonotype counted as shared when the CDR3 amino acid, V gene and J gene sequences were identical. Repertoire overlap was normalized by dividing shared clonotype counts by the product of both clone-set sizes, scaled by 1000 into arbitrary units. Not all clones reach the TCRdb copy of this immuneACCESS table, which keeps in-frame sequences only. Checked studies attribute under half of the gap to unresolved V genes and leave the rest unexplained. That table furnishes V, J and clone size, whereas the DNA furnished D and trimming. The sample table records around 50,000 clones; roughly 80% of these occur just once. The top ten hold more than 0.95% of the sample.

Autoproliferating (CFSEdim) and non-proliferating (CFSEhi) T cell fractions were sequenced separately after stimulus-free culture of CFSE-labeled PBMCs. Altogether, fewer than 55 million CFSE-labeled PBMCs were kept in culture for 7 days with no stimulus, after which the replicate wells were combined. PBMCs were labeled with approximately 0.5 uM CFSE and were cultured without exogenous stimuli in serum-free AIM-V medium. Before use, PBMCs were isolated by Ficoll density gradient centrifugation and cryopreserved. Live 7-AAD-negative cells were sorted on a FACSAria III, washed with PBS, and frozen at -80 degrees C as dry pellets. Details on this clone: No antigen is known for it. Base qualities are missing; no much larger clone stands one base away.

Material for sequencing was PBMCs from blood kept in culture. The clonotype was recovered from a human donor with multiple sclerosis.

The CDR3: CASSGQWNTEAFF. The nucleotides read TGTGCCAGCAGTGGACAGTGGAACACTGAAGCTTTCTTT. Rearrangement joined TRBV2 to TRBJ1-1; the best D guess is TRBD1, with 5 bases matching. Including the terminal cysteine and phenylalanine, the CDR3 comprises 13 residues. Kept here is only the CDR3 DNA, which spans 39 bases and is read in frame from base 1. The germline V gene gives CDR1 as SNHLY and CDR2 as FYNNEI. V sheds 4 bases and J sheds 1 base, leaving 7 bases between their ends.